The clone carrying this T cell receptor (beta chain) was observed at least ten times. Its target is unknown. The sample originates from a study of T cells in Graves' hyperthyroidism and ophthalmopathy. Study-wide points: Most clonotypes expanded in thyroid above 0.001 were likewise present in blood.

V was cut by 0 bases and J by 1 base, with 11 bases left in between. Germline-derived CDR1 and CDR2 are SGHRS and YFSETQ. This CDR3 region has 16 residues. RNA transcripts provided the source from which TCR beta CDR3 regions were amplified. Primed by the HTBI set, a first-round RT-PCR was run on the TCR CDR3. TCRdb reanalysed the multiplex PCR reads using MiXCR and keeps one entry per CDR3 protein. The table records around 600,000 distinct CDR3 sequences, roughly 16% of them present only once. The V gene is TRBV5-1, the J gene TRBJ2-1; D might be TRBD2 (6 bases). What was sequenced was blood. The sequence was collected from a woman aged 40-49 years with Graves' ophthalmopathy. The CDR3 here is CASSLGGAASYNEQFF. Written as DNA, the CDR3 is TGCGCCAGCAGCTTGGGCGGGGCAGCTTCCTACAATGAGCAGTTCTTC. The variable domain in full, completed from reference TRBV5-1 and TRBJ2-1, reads KAGVTQTPRYLIKTRGQQVTLSCSPISGHRSVSWYQQTPGQGLQFLFEYFSETQRNKGNFPGRFSGRQFSNSRSEMNVSTLELGDSALYLCASSLGGAASYNEQFFGPGTRLTVL.